These T cell receptor beta chains were read from a single sample in a study of memory CD4+ T cells and cytomegalovirus serostatus. Generated by immunoSEQ multiplex PCR, the TCRdb table keeps only in-frame clones and is missing some. Of tens of thousands of clones detected, approximately 82% appear once; the ten largest clones hold just under 0.5%. Input material: memory CD4+ T cells from blood. Receptors were obtained from an adult in good health and CMV-seronegative. Some clones in this sample may be carry-over from other donors' samples. The CDR3 runs from the conserved cysteine through the conserved F or W. Each record gives: CDR3 DNA, CDR3 protein, J gene, V gene, clone size, D gene. A D gene is named only where the DNA matches it firmly. Expanded clones are given a class, and other clones once, few, many or no size at all.

CDR3nt: TGTGCCTCCATCCGGGGGGGCTTTAATGAAAAACTGTTTTTT
CDR3aa: CASIRGGFNEKLFF
j_gene: TRBJ1-4
v_gene: TRBV30
abundance: once
d_gene: NA

CDR3nt: TGTGCCAGCAGCTCCGGAGAGACCCAGTACTTC
CDR3aa: CASSSGETQYF
j_gene: TRBJ2-5
v_gene: TRBV7-2
abundance: NA
d_gene: NA

CDR3nt: TGTGCCAGCTCCTCCGGGACAGGGGACGAGCAGTACTTC
CDR3aa: CASSSGTGDEQYF
j_gene: TRBJ2-7
v_gene: TRBV18
abundance: NA
d_gene: TRBD1

CDR3nt: TGTGCCAGCAGTTTTCGCACCCGCGTCGGTGGCTACACCTTC
CDR3aa: CASSFRTRVGGYTF
j_gene: TRBJ1-2
v_gene: TRBV28
abundance: NA
d_gene: NA

CDR3nt: TGTGCCAGCTCACCGACGGGACAACGAAATCAGCCCCAGCATTTT
CDR3aa: CASSPTGQRNQPQHF
j_gene: TRBJ1-5
v_gene: TRBV18
abundance: NA
d_gene: NA

CDR3nt: TGTGCCAGCTACTCGGGACAGGCGGTCTTAGAGCAGTACTTC
CDR3aa: CASYSGQAVLEQYF
j_gene: TRBJ2-7
v_gene: TRBV6-1
abundance: NA
d_gene: TRBD1

CDR3nt: TGTGCCAGCAGCTCCCTTAGGGGCTCCTACGAGCAGTACTTC
CDR3aa: CASSSLRGSYEQYF
j_gene: TRBJ2-7
v_gene: TRBV7-2
abundance: NA
d_gene: NA

CDR3nt: TGTGCCATCAGTGCCACTCCAGGGTTCGAGCAGTACTTC
CDR3aa: CAISATPGFEQYF
j_gene: TRBJ2-7
v_gene: TRBV10-3
abundance: few
d_gene: NA

CDR3nt: TGTGCCAGCAGCGTAGGACAGAATAATTCACCCCTCCACTTT
CDR3aa: CASSVGQNNSPLHF
j_gene: TRBJ1-6
v_gene: TRBV9
abundance: NA
d_gene: NA

CDR3nt: TGTGCCAGCACCTTAGACAGGAACACTGAAGCTTTCTTT
CDR3aa: CASTLDRNTEAFF
j_gene: TRBJ1-1
v_gene: TRBV6-1
abundance: few
d_gene: NA

CDR3nt: TGTGCCAGCTCGCCAACCCAGAGAAACAATGAGCAGTTCTTC
CDR3aa: CASSPTQRNNEQFF
j_gene: TRBJ2-1
v_gene: TRBV18
abundance: NA
d_gene: NA

CDR3nt: TGTGCCAGCAGTCCGACAGCCCGAGGCACCGGGGAGCTGTTTTTT
CDR3aa: CASSPTARGTGELFF
j_gene: TRBJ2-2
v_gene: TRBV7-3
abundance: NA
d_gene: NA

CDR3nt: TGTGCCAGCACGCGGAGGGGAATGACAGATACGCAGTATTTT
CDR3aa: CASTRRGMTDTQYF
j_gene: TRBJ2-3
v_gene: TRBV2
abundance: NA
d_gene: NA

CDR3nt: TGTGCCAGTAGTATATCGGGCGGCGGGAGTAACGAGCAGTACTTC
CDR3aa: CASSISGGGSNEQYF
j_gene: TRBJ2-7
v_gene: TRBV19
abundance: NA
d_gene: TRBD2

CDR3nt: TGTGCCAGCAGCGTAGCTAGAAACACCGGGGAGCTGTTTTTT
CDR3aa: CASSVARNTGELFF
j_gene: TRBJ2-2
v_gene: TRBV9
abundance: few
d_gene: NA

CDR3nt: TGTGCCAGCTCGCCGGGACAGGGGAGAAGGTTTGACACTGAAGCTTTCTTT
CDR3aa: CASSPGQGRRFDTEAFF
j_gene: TRBJ1-1
v_gene: TRBV5-4
abundance: NA
d_gene: TRBD1

CDR3nt: TGTGCCAGCAGGCCCCGGGGGAGCTCCTACGAGCAGTACTTC
CDR3aa: CASRPRGSSYEQYF
j_gene: TRBJ2-7
v_gene: TRBV6-1
abundance: NA
d_gene: NA

CDR3nt: TGTGCCAGCAGTTTCCGTGGGACAGGGGGCAGGAATGAGCAGTTCTTC
CDR3aa: CASSFRGTGGRNEQFF
j_gene: TRBJ2-1
v_gene: TRBV28
abundance: NA
d_gene: TRBD1

CDR3nt: TGTGCCAGCAGTTCCGTACAGGGTCGCAATCAGCCCCAGCATTTT
CDR3aa: CASSSVQGRNQPQHF
j_gene: TRBJ1-5
v_gene: TRBV28
abundance: once
d_gene: NA

CDR3nt: TGTGCCAGCAGTTACCAGTACCAAGAGACCCAGTACTTC
CDR3aa: CASSYQYQETQYF
j_gene: TRBJ2-5
v_gene: TRBV6-6
abundance: NA
d_gene: NA

CDR3nt: TGTGCCAGCAGCTTTCGAAGAGAGACGACCTCTGGAAACACCATATATTTT
CDR3aa: CASSFRRETTSGNTIYF
j_gene: TRBJ1-3
v_gene: TRBV7-2
abundance: NA
d_gene: NA

CDR3nt: TGTGCCAGCAGCAAAACCGGGACAGGGAGTGAGAACTATGGCTACACCTTC
CDR3aa: CASSKTGTGSENYGYTF
j_gene: TRBJ1-2
v_gene: TRBV21-1
abundance: NA
d_gene: NA

CDR3nt: TGCGCCAGCAGCCAAGCCGCGGCACCCCTCCACTTT
CDR3aa: CASSQAAAPLHF
j_gene: TRBJ1-6
v_gene: TRBV4-1
abundance: NA
d_gene: NA

CDR3nt: TGTGCCAGCAGTTTGTGGCAGGGAGGTGGGGCAACTGAAGCTTTCTTT
CDR3aa: CASSLWQGGGATEAFF
j_gene: TRBJ1-1
v_gene: TRBV28
abundance: NA
d_gene: NA

CDR3nt: TGTGCTAGTGGATTAGGAGAGAACACTGAAGCTTTCTTT
CDR3aa: CASGLGENTEAFF
j_gene: TRBJ1-1
v_gene: TRBV12-5
abundance: few
d_gene: NA

CDR3nt: TGCGCCAGCAGCTTGGACGGAAGGAGCTCCTATAATTCACCCCTCCACTTT
CDR3aa: CASSLDGRSSYNSPLHF
j_gene: TRBJ1-6
v_gene: TRBV5-1
abundance: NA
d_gene: NA

CDR3nt: TGTGCCAGCAGCGTAGAGGGGGCGGCGAACACCGGGGAGCTGTTTTTT
CDR3aa: CASSVEGAANTGELFF
j_gene: TRBJ2-2
v_gene: TRBV9
abundance: NA
d_gene: TRBD1

CDR3nt: TGTGCCAGCTCGCGGGATGCCGGGAATGAAAAACTGTTTTTT
CDR3aa: CASSRDAGNEKLFF
j_gene: TRBJ1-4
v_gene: TRBV18
abundance: NA
d_gene: NA

CDR3nt: TGTGCCAGCAGCCCAGGGGGAAGTACCTACGAGCAGTACTTC
CDR3aa: CASSPGGSTYEQYF
j_gene: TRBJ2-7
v_gene: TRBV11-3
abundance: NA
d_gene: TRBD1

CDR3nt: TGTGCCAGCAGTTTATTTCCAGAGTTTGGGGCCAACGTCCTGACTTTC
CDR3aa: CASSLFPEFGANVLTF
j_gene: TRBJ2-6
v_gene: TRBV27
abundance: NA
d_gene: NA

CDR3nt: TGTGCCAGCAGCTTGGCAGATACGCAGTATTTT
CDR3aa: CASSLADTQYF
j_gene: TRBJ2-3
v_gene: TRBV7-3
abundance: NA
d_gene: NA

CDR3nt: TGTGCCAGCAGTGAGCCGGGACTAGCGGGCCCATCACTGAGCTTC
CDR3aa: CASSEPGLAGPSLSF
j_gene: TRBJ2-7
v_gene: TRBV6-1
abundance: NA
d_gene: TRBD2

CDR3nt: TGTGCCAGCAGTTTAAGCAGGTTCGCCTACGAGCAGTACTTC
CDR3aa: CASSLSRFAYEQYF
j_gene: TRBJ2-7
v_gene: TRBV27
abundance: NA
d_gene: NA

CDR3nt: TGTGCCAGCAGCCGAGACTCAACCTACGAGCAGTACTTC
CDR3aa: CASSRDSTYEQYF
j_gene: TRBJ2-7
v_gene: TRBV5-4
abundance: NA
d_gene: NA

CDR3nt: TGTGCCAGCAGCTTGCCCGAGGGGGGGGCGAGATACAATGAGCAGTTCTTC
CDR3aa: CASSLPEGGARYNEQFF
j_gene: TRBJ2-1
v_gene: TRBV5-8
abundance: NA
d_gene: NA

CDR3nt: TGTGCCAGTAGTATCAGAGCGGGAGGGCCGTACGAGCAGTACTTC
CDR3aa: CASSIRAGGPYEQYF
j_gene: TRBJ2-7
v_gene: TRBV19
abundance: NA
d_gene: TRBD2

CDR3nt: TGTGCCTGGAGCGAACACTACCAAGAGACCCAGTACTTC
CDR3aa: CAWSEHYQETQYF
j_gene: TRBJ2-5
v_gene: TRBV30
abundance: NA
d_gene: NA

CDR3nt: TGTGCCAGCAGTGAGGGGACTCGTGACGTGACCTACAATGAGCAGTTCTTC
CDR3aa: CASSEGTRDVTYNEQFF
j_gene: TRBJ2-1
v_gene: TRBV2
abundance: NA
d_gene: NA

CDR3nt: TGCGCCAGCAGCCGCGAAGGGGGGAGGTCGTCGATGCAGTATTTT
CDR3aa: CASSREGGRSSMQYF
j_gene: TRBJ2-3
v_gene: TRBV4-3
abundance: NA
d_gene: NA

CDR3nt: TGCGCCAGCAGCCCCGACGTGGGGGCAGTGGAGACCCAGTACTTC
CDR3aa: CASSPDVGAVETQYF
j_gene: TRBJ2-5
v_gene: TRBV5-1
abundance: NA
d_gene: NA

CDR3nt: TGTGCCAGCAGCTTAGAATCCCCCCGGGGGCATACTGAAGCTTTCTTT
CDR3aa: CASSLESPRGHTEAFF
j_gene: TRBJ1-1
v_gene: TRBV7-8
abundance: NA
d_gene: NA

CDR3nt: TGTGCTAGCAGCTTAGATGGGGCAGGGAGCGAGCAGTACTTC
CDR3aa: CASSLDGAGSEQYF
j_gene: TRBJ2-7
v_gene: TRBV7-7
abundance: NA
d_gene: NA

CDR3nt: TGTGCCAGTAGTATAAGGGGCTATGGCTACACCTTC
CDR3aa: CASSIRGYGYTF
j_gene: TRBJ1-2
v_gene: TRBV19
abundance: few
d_gene: NA

CDR3nt: TGTGCCATCAGTGAGTCCCGGGGGACTGAAGCTTTCTTT
CDR3aa: CAISESRGTEAFF
j_gene: TRBJ1-1
v_gene: TRBV10-3
abundance: NA
d_gene: NA

CDR3nt: TGCGCCAGCAGCCGAGGGGGACTAGCGGTGTTGGGCAATGAGCAGTTCTTC
CDR3aa: CASSRGGLAVLGNEQFF
j_gene: TRBJ2-1
v_gene: TRBV4-1
abundance: NA
d_gene: TRBD2

CDR3nt: TGCGCCAGCAGCTCGCTAGCGGGAGGCACAGATACGCAGTATTTT
CDR3aa: CASSSLAGGTDTQYF
j_gene: TRBJ2-3
v_gene: TRBV5-1
abundance: few
d_gene: TRBD2

CDR3nt: TGTGCCAGCAGTTCGAACAGGCCCTCAACTAATGAAAAACTGTTTTTT
CDR3aa: CASSSNRPSTNEKLFF
j_gene: TRBJ1-4
v_gene: TRBV6-6
abundance: few
d_gene: NA